Shown below are 8 T cell receptor beta chains from a single sample sequenced in a study of T cell repertoires in cytomegalovirus infection. TCRdb itself ran the reads through MiXCR, one entry per CDR3 protein. Here the sample spans approximately 750,000 distinct CDR3 sequences, roughly 35% being singletons. The sequenced sample was PBMCs. These receptor sequences come from a human donor in good health (CMV status not recorded). Some clones in this sample may be carry-over from other donors' samples.

This clonotype was counted a single time. The chain links TRBV5-5 to TRBJ2-5, with 7 nucleotides matching TRBD2. V trimming: 0 bases; J trimming: 5 bases; junction bases outside the gene matches: 10. CDR1 and CDR2 (germline): SGHKS, YYEKEE (reference sequence). This CDR3 has 16 amino acids. CDR3 residues: CASSLVNGGSVETQYF. In DNA, the CDR3 is TGTGCCAGCAGCTTGGTCAATGGCGGGAGCGTCGAGACCCAGTACTTC.

The J gene is TRBJ2-1, the V gene TRBV4-1; TRBD1 matches at 7 bases. V shed 3 bases and J 6 bases; nucleotides not matched to a gene: 11. CDR1 and CDR2 (germline): MGHRA, YSYEKL. The CDR3 is made up of 16 amino acids. As DNA, the CDR3 is TGCGCCAGCAGCCAGCAACTCGGGACAGCAACCAATGAGCAGTTCTTC. It translates to CASSQQLGTATNEQFF.

This clonotype appeared once. One end of the junction does not line up with germline, which may come from a read error. The chain carries TRBV4-1 and TRBJ2-7, with 8 bases lining up with TRBD1. The CDR3 spans 16 residues. The germline V gene has CDR1 MGHRA and CDR2 YSYEKL. The CDR3: CPSSQSGQGGSYEQYF. The DNA of the CDR3 is TGCCCCAGCAGCCAGAGCGGACAGGGAGGTTCCTACGAGCAGTACTTC.

Note on this clonotype: A much larger clone is a single base away; this may be a read error. The rearrangement joins TRBV28 to TRBJ2-4, with 8 bases lining up with TRBD1. There are 17 residues in the CDR3. Germline CDR1 reads MDHEN; CDR2 reads SYDVKM. The CDR3 nucleotides are TGTGCCAGCAGTGTATCAGGGGGCGGTGGTTCCAAACACATTCAGTACTTC. Amino acid sequence: CASSVSGGGGSKHIQYF.

The chain links TRBV12-3 or TRBV12-4 to TRBJ1-2; D not resolved. The CDR3 totals 14 residues. The ends were cut back, 2 bases at V and 7 bases at J, with 14 bases in the middle. CDR3 nucleotides: TGTGCCAGCAGTTTACTCTCCGGGCGAGCTGGCTACACCTTC. This gives the protein CASSLLSGRAGYTF.

The table lists this clonotype with a few counts. The rearrangement joins TRBV11-2 to TRBJ2-7; D is ambiguous. Trimming cost V 4 bases and J 1 base, with 17 bases left between them. The CDR3 has 16 amino acids. CDR1 SGHAT and CDR2 FQNNGV come from the germline V gene. For the CDR3, the DNA is TGTGCCAGCAGCTCCCGAGGACCGACCCTGTCCTACGAGCAGTACTTC. Translating it yields CASSSRGPTLSYEQYF.

The chain's CDR3 is CASSPGGREANYGYTF. In nucleotides, the CDR3 is TGTGCCAGCAGCCCCGGGGGCAGGGAAGCTAACTATGGCTACACCTTC. The V call is TRBV7-9, the J call TRBJ1-2, with D perhaps TRBD1 (6 bases). Trimming took off 5 bases at V and 0 bases at J, with 16 bases between the two ends. CDR3 size: 16 residues. Germline-derived CDR1 and CDR2 are SEHNR and FQNEAQ (reference sequence).

This chain links TRBV10-3 with TRBJ1-4; 7 nucleotides agree with TRBD1. The CDR3 length is 14 residues. Germline CDR1 ENHRY, CDR2 SYGVKD. V was pared by 6 bases and J by 1 base, with 2 bases of the junction left unmatched. The CDR3 DNA sequence: TGTGCCATCAGGGCAGGGGGAACTAATGAAAAACTGTTTTTT. As protein: CAIRAGGTNEKLFF.